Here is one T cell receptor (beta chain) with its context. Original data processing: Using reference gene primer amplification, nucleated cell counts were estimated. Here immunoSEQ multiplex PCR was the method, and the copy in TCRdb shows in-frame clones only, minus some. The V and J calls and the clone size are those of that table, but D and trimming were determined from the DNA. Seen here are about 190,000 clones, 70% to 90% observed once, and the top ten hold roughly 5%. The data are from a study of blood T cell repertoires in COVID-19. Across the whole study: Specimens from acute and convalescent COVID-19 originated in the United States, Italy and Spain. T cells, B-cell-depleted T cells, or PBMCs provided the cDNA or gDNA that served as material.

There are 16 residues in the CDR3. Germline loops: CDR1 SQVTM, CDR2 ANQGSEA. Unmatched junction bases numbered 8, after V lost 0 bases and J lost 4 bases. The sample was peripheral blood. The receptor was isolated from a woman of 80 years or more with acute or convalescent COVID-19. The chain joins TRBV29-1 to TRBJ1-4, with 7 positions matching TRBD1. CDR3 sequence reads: CSVEDLRGTDNEKLFF. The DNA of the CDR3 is TGCAGCGTTGAAGATTTAAGGGGGACAGATAATGAAAAACTGTTTTTT.